The 11 T cell receptor beta chains reported below all come from one sample, sequenced in a study of regulatory T cells in long-lasting Graves disease. Time point described: persistent/refractory GD, antithyroid drugs over 5 years with positive TRAb. RNA extracted from PBMCs served as the sequencing template. Both iRepertoire HTBI primers and Arm-PCR of CDR3 regions were used to build the TCR beta libraries. TCRdb redid the calling of the multiplex PCR reads with MiXCR, one entry per CDR3 protein. The data show around 500,000 distinct CDR3 sequences, 20% to 25% seen once. The material sequenced was peripheral blood mononuclear cells (PBMCs), taken when the disease was refractory, from a patient treated with antithyroid drugs. The receptors shown here come from a female donor with Graves disease.

This clonotype appeared many times. The V and J genes are TRBV6-5 and TRBJ1-1; TRBD1 matches at 7 bases. Germline CDR1 and CDR2: MNHEY and SVGAGI. The CDR3 runs 16 residues. V gave up 5 bases and J gave up 4 bases; unmatched junction bases: 13. CDR3 loop: CASSAHRGFQSTEAFF. In DNA form, the CDR3 reads TGTGCCAGCAGTGCCCACAGGGGATTCCAGAGCACTGAAGCTTTCTTT.

Only a few counts were recorded for this clonotype. The V and J genes are TRBV19 and TRBJ1-5, with TRBD1 identical over 8 bases. CDR1 and CDR2 from the germline V gene are LNHDA and SQIVND (reference sequence). The CDR3 spans 16 residues. The V segment lost 7 bases and the J segment 1 base; nucleotides outside the gene matches: 9. CDR3 in amino acids: CASTKTGVGSNQPQHF. The CDR3 DNA reads TGTGCCAGTACCAAGACAGGGGTTGGGAGCAATCAGCCCCAGCATTTT.

This clonotype was detected many times. V gene TRBV6-1 combines with J gene TRBJ1-1; no clear D gene. CDR1 MNHNS and CDR2 SASEGT come from the germline V gene. The length of the CDR3 is 14 residues. Trimming took 0 bases from V and 6 from J, leaving 11 bases between them. The CDR3 loop reads CASSEARSWAEAFF. CDR3 bases: TGTGCCAGCAGTGAAGCGAGATCCTGGGCTGAAGCTTTCTTT.

This clonotype occurred many times. The gene calls are TRBV28 and TRBJ2-5; TRBD1 agrees at 7 bases. Trimming at V came to 3 bases and at J to 2 bases, leaving 6 bases not matched to a gene. Per the germline V gene, CDR1 is MDHEN and CDR2 is SYDVKM. The CDR3 is made up of 15 amino acids. CDR3 amino acids: CASSFMYRGQETQYF. CDR3 in DNA: TGTGCCAGCAGTTTTATGTACAGGGGTCAAGAGACCCAGTACTTC.

This clonotype occurred many times. V gene TRBV28 combines with J gene TRBJ1-3, with a possible D match to TRBD1 (5 bases). Per the germline V gene, CDR1 is MDHEN and CDR2 is SYDVKM. The CDR3 contains 15 residues. V lost 8 bases and J lost 3, with 17 bases in between. CDR3 coding DNA: TGTGCCAGCGCCGCTACAGGACGACTTGGAAACACCATATATTTT. Translated, it gives CASAATGRLGNTIYF.

This clonotype occurred many times. The chain has TRBV30 and TRBJ1-2; maybe TRBD1 (5 bases). The CDR3 covers 12 residues. Germline V gene data show CDR1 as GTSNPN and CDR2 as SVGIG (reference sequence). Trimming stripped 1 base from V and 8 bases from J, with 11 bases between. DNA of the CDR3: TGTGCCTGGAGTGGTAATAGGGACGGCTACACCTTC. It codes for CAWSGNRDGYTF. The full variable domain, with the rest looked up from reference TRBV30 and TRBJ1-2, is SQTIHQWPATLVQPVGSPLSLECTVEGTSNPNLYWYRQAAGRGLQLLFYSVGIGQISSEVPQNLSASRPQDRQFILSSKKLLLSDSGFYLCAWSGNRDGYTFGSGTRLTVV.

In this sample, this clonotype turned up many times. The chain has TRBV7-2 and TRBJ2-7; the D gene could be TRBD1 or TRBD2 (6 bases each). Germline CDR1 SGHTA, CDR2 FQGNSA. There are 16 residues in the CDR3. V shed 4 bases and J shed 2 bases, with 18 bases lying between them. The CDR3 DNA reads as TGTGCCAGCAGCTATATCGGGGGCACTCCGCCCTACGAGCAGTACTTC. Translation gives CASSYIGGTPPYEQYF. The full variable domain, its missing parts supplied by reference TRBV7-2 and TRBJ2-7, is GAGVSQSPSNKVTEKGKDVELRCDPISGHTALYWYRQSLGQGLEFLIYFQGNSAPDKSGLPSDRFSAERTGGSVSTLTIQRTQQEDSAVYLCASSYIGGTPPYEQYFGPGTRLTVT.

The chain couples TRBV5-6 to TRBJ2-3; 9 positions agree with TRBD1. Germline V lookup: CDR1 SGHDT, CDR2 YYEEEE. The CDR3 loop spans 17 amino acids. With V trimmed by 4 bases and J by 6 bases, 15 bases remained unmatched. CDR3 DNA sequence: TGTGCCAGCAGCCTAAACTCCGGGACAGGGTCATGGGATACGCAGTATTTT. Protein sequence: CASSLNSGTGSWDTQYF. Filled out from reference TRBV5-6 and TRBJ2-3, the complete variable domain reads DAGVTQSPTHLIKTRGQQVTLRCSPKSGHDTVSWYQQALGQGPQFIFQYYEEEERQRGNFPDRFSGHQFPNYSSELNVNALLLGDSALYLCASSLNSGTGSWDTQYFGPGTRLTVL.

The V call is TRBV18, the J call TRBJ2-2; perhaps TRBD2 as D (5 bases). Trimming took 2 bases from V and 1 from J, leaving 11 bases between them. CDR3 length: 16 residues. CDR1 and CDR2 (germline): KGHSH, LQKENI. This CDR3 is CASSPISGVNTGELFF. In DNA form, the CDR3 reads TGTGCCAGCTCACCAATAAGCGGAGTGAACACCGGGGAGCTGTTTTTT.

This clonotype occurred many times. The CDR3 sequence: CASSLGGRGEQFF. The CDR3 DNA sequence: TGTGCCAGCAGCTTGGGGGGAAGGGGTGAGCAGTTCTTC. The chain employs TRBV11-2 and TRBJ2-1; possible D gene TRBD2, 6 bases. V lost 3 bases, J lost 9 bases, and 12 bases lay in between. CDR1 and CDR2 (germline): SGHAT, FQNNGV. The CDR3 has 13 residues. The full variable domain, rest sourced from reference TRBV11-2 and TRBJ2-1, is EAGVAQSPRYKIIEKRQSVAFWCNPISGHATLYWYQQILGQGPKLLIQFQNNGVVDDSQLPKDRFSAERLKGVDSTLKIQPAKLEDSAVYLCASSLGGRGEQFFGPGTRLTVL.

This sequence joins TRBV28 and TRBJ1-1; tentative D call: TRBD1 (6 bases). V was trimmed by 6 bases and J by 6 bases, leaving 23 bases between them. Germline V gene data show CDR1 as MDHEN and CDR2 as SYDVKM. The CDR3 is made up of 16 amino acids. The CDR3 loop reads CASSSQGFNEIAEAFF. The CDR3, as DNA: TGTGCCAGCAGCTCCCAGGGGTTTAATGAGATTGCTGAAGCTTTCTTT.